This T cell receptor beta chain emerged from a study of cytomegalovirus exposure and HLA in healthy donors. The PCR used 60 Vbeta and 13 Jbeta primers. Measured with immunoSEQ multiplex PCR; TCRdb has only the in-frame clones, and not every one. The sample shows about 190,000 clones, 70% to 75% of them seen only once. V trimming: 0 bases; J trimming: 7 bases; junction bases outside the gene matches: 6. This CDR3 spans 15 amino acids. The germline CDR1 and CDR2 sequences are SEHNR and FQNEAQ (reference sequence). What was sequenced was PBMCs. This receptor was obtained from a young woman in good health and CMV-seropositive. The V and J genes are TRBV7-9 and TRBJ2-7, with 10 bases identical to TRBD2. The CDR3 DNA reads TGTGCCAGCAGCTTAGCCCTAGCGGGAGTGGAAGAGCAGTACTTC. Amino acid sequence: CASSLALAGVEEQYF.